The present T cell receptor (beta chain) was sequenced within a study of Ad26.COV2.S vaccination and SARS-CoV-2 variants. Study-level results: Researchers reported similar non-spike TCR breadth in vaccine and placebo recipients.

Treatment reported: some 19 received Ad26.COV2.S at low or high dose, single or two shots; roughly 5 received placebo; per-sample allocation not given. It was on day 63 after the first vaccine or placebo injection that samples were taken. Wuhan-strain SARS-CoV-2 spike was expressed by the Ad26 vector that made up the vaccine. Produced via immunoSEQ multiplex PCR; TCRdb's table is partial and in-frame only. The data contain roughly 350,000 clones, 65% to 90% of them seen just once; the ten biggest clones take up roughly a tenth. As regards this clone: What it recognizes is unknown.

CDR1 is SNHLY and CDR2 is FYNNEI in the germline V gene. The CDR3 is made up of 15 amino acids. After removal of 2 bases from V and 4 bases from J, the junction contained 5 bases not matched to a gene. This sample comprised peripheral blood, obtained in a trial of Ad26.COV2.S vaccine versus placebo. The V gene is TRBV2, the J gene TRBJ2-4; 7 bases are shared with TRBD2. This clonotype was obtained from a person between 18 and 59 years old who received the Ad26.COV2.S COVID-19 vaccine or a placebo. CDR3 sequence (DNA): TGTGCCAGCAGTGAAATGGCGGGGGAAAAAAACATTCAGTACTTC. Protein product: CASSEMAGEKNIQYF.